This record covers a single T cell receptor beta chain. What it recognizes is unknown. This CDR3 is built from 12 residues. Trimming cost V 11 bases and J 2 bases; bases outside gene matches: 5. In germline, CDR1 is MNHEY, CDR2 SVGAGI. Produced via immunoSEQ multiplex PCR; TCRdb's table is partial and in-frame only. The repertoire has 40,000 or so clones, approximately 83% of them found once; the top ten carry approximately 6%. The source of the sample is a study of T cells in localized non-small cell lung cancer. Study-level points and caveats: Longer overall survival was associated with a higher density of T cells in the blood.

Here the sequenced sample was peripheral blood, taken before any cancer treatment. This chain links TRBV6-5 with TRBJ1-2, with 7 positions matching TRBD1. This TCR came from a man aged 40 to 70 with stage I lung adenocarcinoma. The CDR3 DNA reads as TGTGCCGTGACAGGGCAGAACTATGGCTACACCTTC. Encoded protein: CAVTGQNYGYTF.